The source of this T cell receptor beta chain is a study of post-analysis software for immune sequencing data. cDNA libraries for TCR beta contained unique molecular identifiers. The authors obtained 500,000 or so cDNA molecules from roughly 1 to 10 million T cells. MiXCR, applied by TCRdb to the PCR reads, yields one record per CDR3 protein. Among about 560,000 distinct CDR3 sequences listed, roughly 45% were seen once. A remark on this clonotype: Its target is not known. A junction end diverges from the germline sequence, so it may reflect a read error.

Germline V gene data show CDR1 as SSHAT and CDR2 as FNYEAQ (reference sequence). CDR3 length equals 15 residues. Study results and limitations: Diversity measured as normalized Chao1 was significantly lower in multiple sclerosis patients than in controls. In patients, TRBV5-6, TRBV5-1 and TRBV20-1 belonged to five TRBV segments found more frequently than in controls.

The clonotype originates from a girl under 18 with multiple sclerosis. The sample consisted of blood. The genes are TRBV7-7 and TRBJ2-1; 8 positions match TRBD1. The CDR3 is CASSADRGPYNEQFF. The CDR3 nucleotides are TGTGCTAGCAGCGCCGACAGGGGTCCTTACAATGAGCAGTTCTTC.